The entry below describes one TCR beta chain. Its antigen remains unknown. This table comes from immunoSEQ multiplex PCR, and its TCRdb copy is limited to in-frame clones, with some not included. The table shows fewer than 150,000 clones, with nearly 95% occurring only once. This CDR3 comprises 13 residues. CDR1 is SGDLS, CDR2 YYNGEE, per germline. Trimming took off 2 bases at V and 4 bases at J, with 6 bases between the two ends. This specimen comes from a study of T cell responses to AZD1222 COVID-19 vaccine. Study-wide results and limits: Epitopes outside B.1.351 and B.1.1.7 mutated regions reportedly drew nearly half of spike TCRs. Recipients of AZD1222 seropositive at baseline numbered only five or six.

The sequencing here drew on peripheral blood, taken on day 0 of AZD1222 vaccination. This TCR was sampled from an adult in good health. The J gene is TRBJ2-2, the V gene TRBV9; D is perhaps TRBD1 or TRBD2 (5 bases each). The CDR3 DNA follows: TGTGCCAGCAGCGTCGGGACCACCGGGGAGCTGTTTTTT. It specifies CASSVGTTGELFF.